A single sample is the source of the 19 T cell receptor beta chains below, sequenced in a study of early T cells in non-severe SARS-CoV-2 infection. TCRdb called the 5' RACE reads again in MiXCR, with one record for every CDR3 protein. The top ten hold 5.5% to 7% of the sample, which has 88,000 or so distinct CDR3 sequences, more than 13% seen once. Sequencing was performed on whole blood. The origin of the receptors is an adult who was a healthcare worker with PCR-confirmed SARS-CoV-2 infection or an uninfected control (not recorded which).

The V gene is TRBV28, the J gene TRBJ1-5; the D is unclear. The V gene lost 5 bases and the J gene lost 6 bases, with 14 bases spanning the gap. Germline-derived CDR1 and CDR2 are MDHEN and SYDVKM. The length of the CDR3 is 14 residues. DNA for the CDR3: TGTGCCAGCAGTATCACACTATCGGCTCAGCCCCAGCATTTT. As protein: CASSITLSAQPQHF.

This clonotype was picked up a small number of times. V gene TRBV7-6 combines with J gene TRBJ2-3; 8 positions match TRBD2. Germline CDR1 and CDR2: SGHVS and FNYEAQ. With 1 base clipped from V and 2 bases from J, the junction kept 5 bases outside the gene matches. The CDR3 is 16 amino acids. The CDR3 loop reads CASSLVAGGITDTQYF. Here the CDR3 DNA reads TGTGCCAGCAGCTTAGTGGCGGGGGGAATCACAGATACGCAGTATTTT.

The chain employs TRBV28 and TRBJ2-5; D possibly matches TRBD1 or TRBD2 (5 bases each). V gave up 6 bases and J gave up 4 bases, with 21 bases separating them. Germline V lookup: CDR1 MDHEN, CDR2 SYDVKM. The CDR3 has 16 amino acids. CDR3 bases: TGTGCCAGCAGCATGGTATGGGCAGGGAGTAGAGAGACCCAGTACTTC. Residues: CASSMVWAGSRETQYF.

This clonotype occurred many times. The chain recombines TRBV27 with TRBJ1-4; D is perhaps TRBD1 (6 bases). Germline-derived CDR1 and CDR2 are MNHEY and SMNVEV (reference sequence). The CDR3 runs to 18 residues. The V gene lost 3 bases and the J gene lost 7 bases, with 24 bases spanning the gap. The CDR3 DNA sequence: TGTGCCAGCAGTTTGCGTCGACAGGATTCGTTGTATCGTGAAAAACTGTTTTTT. This sequence encodes CASSLRRQDSLYREKLFF.

This clonotype was picked up a small number of times. The V and J genes are TRBV10-3 and TRBJ2-1; 14 nucleotides line up with TRBD2. The CDR3 spans 15 residues. The germline gives CDR1 ENHRY, CDR2 SYGVKD. Trimming removed 7 bases from V and 11 bases from J; junction bases left unmatched: 10. The CDR3 sequence: CAITTAGLAGGKQFF. CDR3 coding DNA: TGTGCCATCACCACTGCCGGACTAGCGGGAGGCAAGCAGTTCTTC.

The count of this clonotype is one. This chain links TRBV13 with TRBJ2-1; 8 bases are a match to TRBD1. V gave up 3 bases and J gave up 7 bases; unmatched junction bases: 8. Per the germline V gene, CDR1 is PRHDT and CDR2 is FYEKMQ (reference sequence). The CDR3 sequence is 15 residues long. The CDR3 loop reads CASSFGTGVVNEQFF. The CDR3 DNA follows: TGTGCCAGCAGCTTCGGGACAGGAGTTGTGAATGAGCAGTTCTTC.

Only a few counts were recorded for this clonotype. The rearrangement links TRBV7-6 to TRBJ2-5, with D tentatively TRBD2 (5 bases). V dropped 2 bases and J dropped 5 bases, with 12 bases sitting between them. This CDR3 contains 14 residues. Germline CDR1 reads SGHVS; CDR2 reads FNYEAQ. The CDR3 is CASSLFEGGETQYF. The CDR3 DNA is TGTGCCAGCAGCTTATTTGAAGGCGGGGAGACCCAGTACTTC.

The genes are TRBV4-1 and TRBJ2-5; D perhaps matches TRBD2 (6 bases). This CDR3 is 15 amino acids long. The V gene lost 1 base and the J gene lost 4 bases, with 13 bases spanning the gap. CDR1 is MGHRA and CDR2 is YSYEKL in the germline V gene. The chain's CDR3 is CASSQGLGGGETQYF. The CDR3 DNA sequence: TGCGCCAGCAGCCAAGGCCTCGGGGGAGGAGAGACCCAGTACTTC.

The V call is TRBV5-6, the J call TRBJ2-7, with 11 positions matching TRBD2. The CDR3 totals 15 residues. Germline V gene data show CDR1 as SGHDT and CDR2 as YYEEEE. The V and J ends lost 2 bases and 4 bases, in that order; junction bases with no gene match: 5. The CDR3 reads CASSFSLAGGYEQYF. Written as DNA, the CDR3 is TGTGCCAGCAGCTTCTCCCTAGCGGGAGGATACGAGCAGTACTTC.

The rearrangement links TRBV29-1 to TRBJ2-3; TRBD2 agrees at 9 bases. Germline CDR1 is SQVTM and CDR2 is ANQGSEA. The CDR3 length is 13 residues. V lost 4 bases to trimming and J lost 5 bases; unmatched junction nucleotides: 4. CDR3 sequence reads: CSVGNSGRDTQYF. DNA for the CDR3: TGCAGCGTTGGAAATAGCGGGAGAGATACGCAGTATTTT.

V and J are TRBV5-6 and TRBJ2-3, with 8 bases that match TRBD1. The V segment lost 0 bases and the J segment 2 bases; nucleotides outside the gene matches: 8. This CDR3 spans 17 amino acids. Germline V CDR1 and CDR2: SGHDT, YYEEEE. The CDR3 here is CASSLDAGTGLTDTQYF. The DNA for the CDR3 is TGTGCCAGCAGCTTGGATGCAGGGACAGGACTCACAGATACGCAGTATTTT.

This chain joins TRBV7-3 and TRBJ2-3; D is ambiguous. This CDR3 comprises 13 residues. Germline assignment: CDR1 SGHTA and CDR2 FQGTGA. The germline V and J ends were trimmed by 4 bases and 2 bases, with 7 bases remaining between them. As DNA, the CDR3 is TGTGCCAGCAGCTCCAAATACACAGATACGCAGTATTTT. Translating it yields CASSSKYTDTQYF.

The chain has TRBV30 and TRBJ2-4, with TRBD2 matching 8 bases. The CDR3 is 15 residues long. CDR1 and CDR2 from the germline V gene are GTSNPN and SVGIG (reference sequence). Losses at the gene ends were 2 bases for V and 1 base for J; bases not matched to a gene: 4. The CDR3 sequence: CAWSTGGSAKNIQYF. CDR3 DNA sequence: TGTGCCTGGAGTACGGGGGGGTCGGCCAAAAACATTCAGTACTTC.

V is TRBV28 and J is TRBJ2-1; perhaps D is TRBD1 or TRBD2 (5 bases each). V was cut by 6 bases and J by 14 bases, with 17 bases left in between. Germline CDR1 MDHEN, CDR2 SYDVKM. The CDR3 is 12 amino acids. CDR3 amino acids: CASSSGTHVEFF. CDR3 coding DNA: TGTGCCAGCAGCTCCGGGACCCATGTCGAGTTCTTC.

The chain couples TRBV7-6 to TRBJ2-3; no clear D gene. Trimming pared 1 base from V and 2 bases from J, leaving 7 bases between. CDR1 and CDR2 (germline): SGHVS, FNYEAQ. The CDR3 length is 14 residues. CDR3 sequence: CASSLGSYTDTQYF. Written as DNA, the CDR3 is TGTGCCAGCAGCTTAGGGAGTTACACAGATACGCAGTATTTT.

Many counts were recorded for this clonotype. The genes are TRBV7-2 and TRBJ2-3, with 7 bases matching TRBD1. This CDR3 contains 14 residues. J gave up 7 bases and V 4 bases, and 8 bases lay outside the gene matches. Germline lookup yields CDR1 SGHTA and CDR2 FQGNSA. The CDR3 is CASSSGTASNTQYF. The CDR3 nucleotides read TGTGCCAGCAGCTCCGGGACAGCCAGTAATACGCAGTATTTT.

The chain recombines TRBV11-1 with TRBJ2-5; 11 bases align to TRBD2. Germline V gene sequence: CDR1 SGHAT, CDR2 FQDESV (reference sequence). The CDR3 sequence is 14 residues long. Trimming cost V 4 bases and J 4 bases; bases outside gene matches: 2. CDR3 coding DNA: TGTGCCAGCAGCTGGGGGACTAGCGGAGAGACCCAGTACTTC. It encodes CASSWGTSGETQYF. Full variable domain (rest looked up from reference TRBV11-1 and TRBJ2-5): EAEVAQSPRYKITEKSQAVAFWCDPISGHATLYWYRQILGQGPELLVQFQDESVVDDSQLPKDRFSAERLKGVDSTLKIQPAELGDSAMYLCASSWGTSGETQYFGPGTRLLVL.

The V gene is TRBV6-2 or TRBV6-3, the J gene TRBJ2-7; no reliable D call. This CDR3 comprises 11 residues. Per germline, CDR1 MNHEY and CDR2 SVGEGT. The germline V and J ends were trimmed by 8 bases and 6 bases, with 11 bases remaining between them. The CDR3 loop reads CASQSRFEQYF. In nucleotides, the CDR3 is TGTGCCAGCCAGTCTCGGTTCGAGCAGTACTTC.

Only a few counts were recorded for this clonotype. The chain joins TRBV20-1 to TRBJ2-1; 7 bases match TRBD2. The CDR3 is 14 residues long. Germline CDR1 DFQATT, CDR2 SNEGSKA (reference sequence). V shed 0 bases and J 7 bases; nucleotides not matched to a gene: 6. The CDR3 here is CSARDSGGSNEQFF. The CDR3 nucleotides are TGCAGTGCTAGAGATTCCGGCGGGAGTAATGAGCAGTTCTTC.